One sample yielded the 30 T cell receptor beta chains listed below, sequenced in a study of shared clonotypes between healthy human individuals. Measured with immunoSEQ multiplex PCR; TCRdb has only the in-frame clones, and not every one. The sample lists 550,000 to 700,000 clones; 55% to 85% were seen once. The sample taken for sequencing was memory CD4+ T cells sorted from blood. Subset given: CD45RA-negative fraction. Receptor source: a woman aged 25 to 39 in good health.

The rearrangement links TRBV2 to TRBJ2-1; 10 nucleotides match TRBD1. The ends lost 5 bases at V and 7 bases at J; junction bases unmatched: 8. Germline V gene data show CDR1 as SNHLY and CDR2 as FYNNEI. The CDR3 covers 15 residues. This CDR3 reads CASSLDRGRRNEQFF. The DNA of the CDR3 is TGTGCCAGCAGTTTAGACAGGGGGCGAAGAAATGAGCAGTTCTTC.

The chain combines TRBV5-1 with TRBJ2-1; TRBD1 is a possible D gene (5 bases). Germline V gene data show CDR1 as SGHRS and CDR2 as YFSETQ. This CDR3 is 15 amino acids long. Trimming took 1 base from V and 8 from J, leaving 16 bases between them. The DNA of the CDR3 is TGCGCCAGCAGCTTGTGGGGCGCGCCCCTCGATGAGCAGTTCTTC. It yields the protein CASSLWGAPLDEQFF.

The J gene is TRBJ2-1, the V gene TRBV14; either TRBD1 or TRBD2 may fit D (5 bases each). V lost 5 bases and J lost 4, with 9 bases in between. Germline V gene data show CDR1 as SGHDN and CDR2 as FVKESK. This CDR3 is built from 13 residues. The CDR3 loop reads CASSEGIYNEQFF. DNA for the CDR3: TGTGCCAGCAGCGAGGGGATTTACAATGAGCAGTTCTTC.

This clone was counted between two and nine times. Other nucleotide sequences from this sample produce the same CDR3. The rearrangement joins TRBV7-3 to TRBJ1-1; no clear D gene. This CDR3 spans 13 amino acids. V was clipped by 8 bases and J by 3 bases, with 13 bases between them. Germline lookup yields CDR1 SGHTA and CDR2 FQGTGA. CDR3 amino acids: CASSSQRDTEAFF. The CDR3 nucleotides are TGTGCCAGCTCCTCCCAAAGGGACACTGAAGCTTTCTTT.

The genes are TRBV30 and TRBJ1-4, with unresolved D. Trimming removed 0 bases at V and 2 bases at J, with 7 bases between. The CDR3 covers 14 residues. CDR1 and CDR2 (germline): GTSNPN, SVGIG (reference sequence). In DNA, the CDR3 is TGTGCCTGGAGTGTAGCTTATACTAATGAAAAACTGTTTTTT. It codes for CAWSVAYTNEKLFF.

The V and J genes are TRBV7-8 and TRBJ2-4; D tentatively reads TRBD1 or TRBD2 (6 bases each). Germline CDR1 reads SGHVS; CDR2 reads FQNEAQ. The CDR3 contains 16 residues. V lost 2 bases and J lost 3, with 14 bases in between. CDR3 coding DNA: TGTGCCAGCAGCTTAAGGGGGGCCCTCGGCAAAAACATTCAGTACTTC. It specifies CASSLRGALGKNIQYF.

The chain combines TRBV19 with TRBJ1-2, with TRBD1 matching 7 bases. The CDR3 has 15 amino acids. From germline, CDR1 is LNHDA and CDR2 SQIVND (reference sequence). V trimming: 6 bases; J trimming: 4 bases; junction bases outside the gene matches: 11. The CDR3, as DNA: TGTGCCAGTAGAGGACAGGTCCTATTACCCTATGGCTACACCTTC. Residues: CASRGQVLLPYGYTF.

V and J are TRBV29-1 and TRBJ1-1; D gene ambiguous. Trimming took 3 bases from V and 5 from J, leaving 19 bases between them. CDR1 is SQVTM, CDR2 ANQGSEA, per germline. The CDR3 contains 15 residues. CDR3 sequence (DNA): TGCAGCGTTGACCCTCGTGGGGTTGATGGAACTGAAGCTTTCTTT. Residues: CSVDPRGVDGTEAFF.

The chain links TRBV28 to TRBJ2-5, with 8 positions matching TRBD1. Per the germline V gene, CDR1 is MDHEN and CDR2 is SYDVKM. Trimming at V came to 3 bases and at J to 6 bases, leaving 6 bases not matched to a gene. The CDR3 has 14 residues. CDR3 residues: CASSFWTGIKTQYF. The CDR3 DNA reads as TGTGCCAGCAGTTTTTGGACAGGGATAAAGACCCAGTACTTC.

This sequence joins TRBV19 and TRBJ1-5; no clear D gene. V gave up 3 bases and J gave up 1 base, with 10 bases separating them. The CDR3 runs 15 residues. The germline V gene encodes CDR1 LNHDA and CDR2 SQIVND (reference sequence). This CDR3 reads CASSISHQSNQPQHF. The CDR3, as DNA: TGTGCCAGTAGTATCAGTCACCAAAGCAATCAGCCCCAGCATTTT.

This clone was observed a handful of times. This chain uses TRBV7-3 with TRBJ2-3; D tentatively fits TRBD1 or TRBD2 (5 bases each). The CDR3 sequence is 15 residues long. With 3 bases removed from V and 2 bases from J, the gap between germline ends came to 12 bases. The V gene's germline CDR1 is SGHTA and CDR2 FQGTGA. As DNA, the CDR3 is TGTGCCAGCAGCTTGGGGGTTACCTCCACAGATACGCAGTATTTT. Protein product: CASSLGVTSTDTQYF.

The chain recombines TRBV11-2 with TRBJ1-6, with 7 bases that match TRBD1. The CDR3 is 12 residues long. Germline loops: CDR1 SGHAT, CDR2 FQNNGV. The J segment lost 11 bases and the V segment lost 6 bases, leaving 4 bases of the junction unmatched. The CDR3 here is CASRTTGAPLHF. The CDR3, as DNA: TGTGCCAGCAGGACCACAGGGGCACCCCTCCACTTT.

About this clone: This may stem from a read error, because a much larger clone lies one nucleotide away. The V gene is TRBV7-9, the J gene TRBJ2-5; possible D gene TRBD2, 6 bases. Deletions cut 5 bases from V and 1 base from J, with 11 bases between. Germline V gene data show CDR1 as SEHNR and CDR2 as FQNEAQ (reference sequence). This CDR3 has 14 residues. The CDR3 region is CASSPGLLQETQYF. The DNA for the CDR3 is TGTGCCAGCAGCCCGGGACTTCTCCAAGAGACCCAGTACTTC.

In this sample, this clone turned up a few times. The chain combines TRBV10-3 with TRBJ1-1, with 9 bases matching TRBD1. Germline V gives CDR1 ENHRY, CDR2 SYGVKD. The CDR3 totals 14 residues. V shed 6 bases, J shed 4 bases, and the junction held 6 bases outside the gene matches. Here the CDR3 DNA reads TGTGCCATCAGCGGGACAGGGAGGAGCACTGAAGCTTTCTTT. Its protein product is CAISGTGRSTEAFF.

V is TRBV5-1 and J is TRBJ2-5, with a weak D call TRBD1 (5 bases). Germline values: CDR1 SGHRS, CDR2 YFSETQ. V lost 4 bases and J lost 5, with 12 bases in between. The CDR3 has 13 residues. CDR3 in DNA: TGCGCCAGCAGCCGTATACAGGAGGAGACCCAGTACTTC. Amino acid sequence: CASSRIQEETQYF.

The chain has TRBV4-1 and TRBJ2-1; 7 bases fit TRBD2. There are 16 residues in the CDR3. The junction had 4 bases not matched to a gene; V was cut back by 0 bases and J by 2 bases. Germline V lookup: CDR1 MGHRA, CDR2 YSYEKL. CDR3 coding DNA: TGCGCCAGCAGCCAAGAGCCGGGACTACCCTACAATGAGCAGTTCTTC. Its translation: CASSQEPGLPYNEQFF.

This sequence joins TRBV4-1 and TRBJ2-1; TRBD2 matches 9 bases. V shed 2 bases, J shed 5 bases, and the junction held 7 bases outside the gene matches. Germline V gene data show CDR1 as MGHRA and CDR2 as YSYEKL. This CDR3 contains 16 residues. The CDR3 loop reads CASSQPGTSSHNEQFF. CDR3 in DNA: TGCGCCAGCAGCCAACCCGGGACTAGCTCTCACAATGAGCAGTTCTTC.

The CDR3 region has the DNA TGTGCCAGCAAAACCATGTCGGGCCAAACCTACGAGCAGTACTTC. Protein: CASKTMSGQTYEQYF. This chain joins TRBV28 and TRBJ2-7; no clear D gene. The CDR3 length is 15 residues. Germline V gene sequence: CDR1 MDHEN, CDR2 SYDVKM. The V gene lost 7 bases and the J gene lost 2 bases, with 18 bases spanning the gap.

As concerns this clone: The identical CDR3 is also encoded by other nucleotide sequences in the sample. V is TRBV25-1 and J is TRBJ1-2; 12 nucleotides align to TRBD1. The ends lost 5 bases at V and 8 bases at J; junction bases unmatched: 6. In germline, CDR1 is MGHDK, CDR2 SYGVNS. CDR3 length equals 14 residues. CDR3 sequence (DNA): TGTGCCAGCAGTCTGGGACAGGGGGCGCGGGGCTACACCTTC. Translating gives CASSLGQGARGYTF.

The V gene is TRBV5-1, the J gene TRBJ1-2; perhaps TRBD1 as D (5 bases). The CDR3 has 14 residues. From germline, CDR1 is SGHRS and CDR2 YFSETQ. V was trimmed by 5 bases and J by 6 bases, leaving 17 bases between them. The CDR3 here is CASSSSRGADGYTF. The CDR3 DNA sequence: TGCGCCAGCAGTTCATCGAGGGGCGCAGATGGCTACACCTTC.

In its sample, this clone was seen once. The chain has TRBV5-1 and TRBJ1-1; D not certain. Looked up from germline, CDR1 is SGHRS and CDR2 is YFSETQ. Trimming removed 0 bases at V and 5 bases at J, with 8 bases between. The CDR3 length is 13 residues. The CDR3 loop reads CASSLGLETEAFF. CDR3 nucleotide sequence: TGCGCCAGCAGCTTGGGACTGGAGACTGAAGCTTTCTTT.

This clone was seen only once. CDR3 sequence (DNA): TGTGCCAGTAACCCCGGCGGGGATTTGAATACGCAGTATTTT. Translating gives CASNPGGDLNTQYF. The chain carries TRBV19 and TRBJ2-3; D may be TRBD2 (6 bases). The V gene's germline CDR1 is LNHDA and CDR2 SQIVND (reference sequence). This CDR3 spans 14 amino acids. V lost 7 bases, J lost 7 bases, and 18 bases lay in between.

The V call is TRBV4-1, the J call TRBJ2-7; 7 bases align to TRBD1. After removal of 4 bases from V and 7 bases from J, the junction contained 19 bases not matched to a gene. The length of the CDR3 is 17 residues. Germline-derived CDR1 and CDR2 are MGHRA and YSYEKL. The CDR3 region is CASSLKTRTGGVREQYF. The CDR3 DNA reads TGCGCCAGCAGCCTTAAGACTCGGACAGGTGGAGTTAGAGAGCAGTACTTC.

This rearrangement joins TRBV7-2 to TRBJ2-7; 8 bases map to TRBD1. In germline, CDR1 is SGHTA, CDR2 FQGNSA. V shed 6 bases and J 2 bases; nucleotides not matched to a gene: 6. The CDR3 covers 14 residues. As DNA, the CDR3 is TGTGCCAGCAGTAACCGGGACAGGCCCTACGAGCAGTACTTC. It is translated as CASSNRDRPYEQYF.

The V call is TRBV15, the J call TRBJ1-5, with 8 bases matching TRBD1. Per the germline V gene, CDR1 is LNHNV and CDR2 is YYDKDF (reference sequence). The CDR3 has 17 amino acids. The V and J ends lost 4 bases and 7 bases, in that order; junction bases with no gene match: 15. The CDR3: CATSKAGGSRTTQPQHF. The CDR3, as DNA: TGTGCCACCAGCAAAGCAGGGGGCTCGAGGACTACGCAGCCCCAGCATTTT. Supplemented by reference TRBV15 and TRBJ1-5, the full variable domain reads DAMVIQNPRYQVTQFGKPVTLSCSQTLNHNVMYWYQQKSSQAPKLLFHYYDKDFNNEADTPDNFQSRRPNTSFCFLDIRSPGLGDTAMYLCATSKAGGSRTTQPQHFGDGTRLSIL.

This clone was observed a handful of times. The CDR3 coding sequence is TGTGCCAGCAGCTTCGGCAGGGACGGCTACACCTTC. It specifies CASSFGRDGYTF. V and J are TRBV5-6 and TRBJ1-2; D might be TRBD1 (5 bases). Trimming shortened V by 2 bases and J by 8 bases, and 10 bases separated the two germline ends. The germline gives CDR1 SGHDT, CDR2 YYEEEE. The CDR3 has 12 amino acids.

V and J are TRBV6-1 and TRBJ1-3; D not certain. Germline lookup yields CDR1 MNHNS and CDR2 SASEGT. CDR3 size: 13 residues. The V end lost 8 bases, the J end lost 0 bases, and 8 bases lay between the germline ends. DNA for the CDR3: TGTGCCAGCCTGAAGGTCTCTGGAAACACCATATATTTT. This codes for CASLKVSGNTIYF.

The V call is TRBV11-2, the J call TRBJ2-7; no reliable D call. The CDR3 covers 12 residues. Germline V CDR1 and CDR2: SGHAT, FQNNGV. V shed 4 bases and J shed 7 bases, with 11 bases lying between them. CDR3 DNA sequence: TGTGCCAGCAGCTCCCGGACCTCGGAGCAGTACTTC. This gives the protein CASSSRTSEQYF.

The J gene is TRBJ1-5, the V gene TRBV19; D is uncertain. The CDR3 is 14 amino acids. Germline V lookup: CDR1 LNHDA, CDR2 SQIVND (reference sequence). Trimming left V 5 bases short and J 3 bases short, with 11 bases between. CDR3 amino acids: CASSAYASNQPQHF. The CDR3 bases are TGTGCCAGTAGTGCTTACGCTTCCAATCAGCCCCAGCATTTT.

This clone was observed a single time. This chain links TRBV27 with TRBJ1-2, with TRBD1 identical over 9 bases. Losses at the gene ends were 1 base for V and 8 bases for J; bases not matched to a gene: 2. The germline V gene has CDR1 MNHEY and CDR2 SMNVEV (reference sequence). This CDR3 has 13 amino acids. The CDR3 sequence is CASSLWDREGYTF. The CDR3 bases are TGTGCCAGCAGTTTATGGGACAGGGAGGGCTACACCTTC.